Listed below are T cell receptor beta chains from one sample, sequenced in a study of post-analysis software for immune sequencing data. TCRdb recomputed calls from the PCR reads with MiXCR, one row per CDR3 protein. The table records roughly 670,000 distinct CDR3 sequences, roughly three fifths of them present only once. Source material: blood. Source of these receptors: a girl aged 2-10 years with multiple sclerosis. Each CDR3 is given with its conserved first and last residue. Fields, in order: CDR3 DNA, CDR3 protein, J gene, V gene, D gene, clone size. D genes are given only for firm matches. Some rows have no size entry. The others give once, few or many, or a class for an expanded clone.

CDR3nt: TGTGCCAGCACCTTGGGACATAACACTGAAGCTTTCTTT; CDR3aa: CASTLGHNTEAFF; j_gene: TRBJ1-1; v_gene: TRBV7-9; d_gene: .; abundance: .
CDR3nt: TGCAGTGCTAGAGATCGAACGGGCTCCTACAATGAGCAGTTCTTC; CDR3aa: CSARDRTGSYNEQFF; j_gene: TRBJ2-1; v_gene: TRBV20-1; d_gene: .; abundance: .
CDR3nt: TGTGCCAGCAGCCAAGAAGGAACAGGGCTTAATGAGCAGTTCTTC; CDR3aa: CASSQEGTGLNEQFF; j_gene: TRBJ2-1; v_gene: TRBV4-2; d_gene: .; abundance: .
CDR3nt: TGTGCCAGCGCCAGCCCTTCTGTGAAGGAAACCTACGAGCAGTACTTC; CDR3aa: CASASPSVKETYEQYF; j_gene: TRBJ2-7; v_gene: TRBV6-6; d_gene: .; abundance: .
CDR3nt: TGCAGCGTTAGGGTGGGGTTCGCCACTGAAGCTTTCTTT; CDR3aa: CSVRVGFATEAFF; j_gene: TRBJ1-1; v_gene: TRBV29-1; d_gene: .; abundance: .
CDR3nt: TGTGCCAGCAGGCGGACGGCGAACACCGGGGAGCTGTTTTTT; CDR3aa: CASRRTANTGELFF; j_gene: TRBJ2-2; v_gene: TRBV28; d_gene: .; abundance: once
CDR3nt: TGTGCCAGCAGTCACGACAGGGGGAATGGAAATGAGCAGTTCTTC; CDR3aa: CASSHDRGNGNEQFF; j_gene: TRBJ2-1; v_gene: TRBV6-5; d_gene: TRBD1; abundance: .
CDR3nt: TGTGCCTGGAGCGTCGGGGGCGCGGAGTATGGCTACACCTTC; CDR3aa: CAWSVGGAEYGYTF; j_gene: TRBJ1-2; v_gene: TRBV30; d_gene: .; abundance: once
CDR3nt: TGTGCCAGCAGCCAAGTGGGACAGGGGGACTACGAGCAGTACTTC; CDR3aa: CASSQVGQGDYEQYF; j_gene: TRBJ2-7; v_gene: TRBV3-1; d_gene: TRBD1; abundance: .
CDR3nt: TGTGCCAGCAGCCAAGATCGAGTGGAGCGGGGGAAGGTGGAGACCCAGTACTTC; CDR3aa: CASSQDRVERGKVETQYF; j_gene: TRBJ2-5; v_gene: TRBV4-2; d_gene: TRBD2; abundance: .
CDR3nt: TGTGCCGCGGGGGCCCCGGGAGGGGTCTATGAGCAGTTCTTC; CDR3aa: CAAGAPGGVYEQFF; j_gene: TRBJ2-1; v_gene: TRBV6-5; d_gene: TRBD2; abundance: .
CDR3nt: TGTGCCAGCAAACGTCCGGGACCCCAACCTGGGAATGAGCAGTTCTTC; CDR3aa: CASKRPGPQPGNEQFF; j_gene: TRBJ2-1; v_gene: TRBV2; d_gene: .; abundance: .
CDR3nt: TGTGCCAGCAGCCCGGGACCCGACAATGAGCAGTTCTTC; CDR3aa: CASSPGPDNEQFF; j_gene: TRBJ2-1; v_gene: TRBV7-3; d_gene: .; abundance: few
CDR3nt: TGTGCCAGCACCCAGGGGGAGGGCGCAGGCGGCTACACCTTC; CDR3aa: CASTQGEGAGGYTF; j_gene: TRBJ1-2; v_gene: TRBV6-5; d_gene: TRBD1; abundance: few
CDR3nt: TGCAGCGTTTTAGGGTGGGATACGCAGTATTTT; CDR3aa: CSVLGWDTQYF; j_gene: TRBJ2-3; v_gene: TRBV29-1; d_gene: .; abundance: .
CDR3nt: TGTGCCACCAGTGACTCCACAGGGGGCACAGAGACCCAGTACTTC; CDR3aa: CATSDSTGGTETQYF; j_gene: TRBJ2-5; v_gene: TRBV24-1; d_gene: TRBD1; abundance: .
CDR3nt: TGTGCCAGCAGCTCTTCCTTAGCGGGGAGCTCCTACAATGAGCAGTTCTTC; CDR3aa: CASSSSLAGSSYNEQFF; j_gene: TRBJ2-1; v_gene: TRBV11-2; d_gene: TRBD2; abundance: few
CDR3nt: TGTGCCACCAGTGATTTGAAAACAGGGTCCATGGGGGAGCAGTACTTC; CDR3aa: CATSDLKTGSMGEQYF; j_gene: TRBJ2-5; v_gene: TRBV24-1; d_gene: .; abundance: .
CDR3nt: TGTGCCAGCAGGCGACTAGGTCTTGAGCAGTTCTTC; CDR3aa: CASRRLGLEQFF; j_gene: TRBJ2-1; v_gene: TRBV12-3/TRBV12-4; d_gene: .; abundance: .
CDR3nt: TGCAGTGCTAGAATGACTAGCGGTACCTACAATGAGCAGTTCTTC; CDR3aa: CSARMTSGTYNEQFF; j_gene: TRBJ2-1; v_gene: TRBV20-1; d_gene: TRBD2; abundance: .